The 28 T cell receptor beta chains below come from one sample, sequenced in a study of neoadjuvant anti-PD-1 for oral cavity cancer. Time point defined: after neoadjuvant nivolumab, at surgical resection. The data were produced by immunoSEQ multiplex PCR, yet TCRdb's version contains in-frame clones alone and is incomplete. The sample lists around 65,000 clones, approximately 87% seen once, with around 2.6% in the top ten. The sequencing here drew on PBMCs, taken after nivolumab (anti-PD-1) treatment. Source of these receptors: a person aged 35-79 years with oral cavity squamous cell carcinoma.

This clone turned up a few times. This chain uses TRBV27 with TRBJ2-3, with TRBD2 identical over 7 bases. CDR1 and CDR2 (germline): MNHEY, SMNVEV (reference sequence). This CDR3 is built from 15 residues. With 5 bases clipped from V and 3 bases from J, the junction kept 8 bases outside the gene matches. CDR3 in amino acids: CASSPGLVATDTQYF. Here the CDR3 DNA reads TGTGCCAGCAGTCCCGGACTAGTGGCGACAGATACGCAGTATTTT.

The chain couples TRBV5-4 to TRBJ1-3; D call uncertain. V lost 3 bases, J lost 7 bases, and 8 bases lay in between. Germline lookup yields CDR1 SGHNT and CDR2 YYREEE (reference sequence). CDR3 size: 12 residues. CDR3 DNA: TGTGCCAGCAGCTCGGACCAGAACACCATATATTTT. As protein: CASSSDQNTIYF.

V and J are TRBV30 and TRBJ2-1; D is undetermined. The CDR3 has 13 residues. V dropped 8 bases and J dropped 0 bases, with 11 bases sitting between them. Germline V lookup: CDR1 GTSNPN, CDR2 SVGIG (reference sequence). The CDR3 DNA follows: TGTGCCCAGAGGACCCGCTCCTACAATGAGCAGTTCTTC. Residues: CAQRTRSYNEQFF. Together with reference TRBV30 and TRBJ2-1, the CDR3 gives the full variable domain: SQTIHQWPATLVQPVGSPLSLECTVEGTSNPNLYWYRQAAGRGLQLLFYSVGIGQISSEVPQNLSASRPQDRQFILSSKKLLLSDSGFYLCAQRTRSYNEQFFGPGTRLTVL.

This clone was observed a few times. V usage is TRBV9 and J usage is TRBJ1-6; a possible D gene is TRBD1 (5 bases). V was trimmed by 0 bases and J by 6 bases, leaving 10 bases between them. CDR1 is SGDLS, CDR2 YYNGEE, per germline. The CDR3 is 15 amino acids. CDR3 sequence (DNA): TGTGCCAGCAGCGTAGGGGGGATGAGTAATTCACCCCTCCACTTT. As protein: CASSVGGMSNSPLHF.

The rearrangement links TRBV27 to TRBJ1-1; no reliable D call. CDR1 is MNHEY, CDR2 SMNVEV, per germline (reference sequence). Trimming shortened V by 6 bases and J by 5 bases, and 10 bases separated the two germline ends. The CDR3 has 12 amino acids. CDR3 sequence: CASRTIGTEAFF. DNA of the CDR3: TGTGCCAGCAGGACCATAGGGACTGAAGCTTTCTTT.

This rearrangement joins TRBV5-8 to TRBJ1-4; TRBD1 might be the D (5 bases). The CDR3 extends over 15 amino acids. Germline V gives CDR1 SGHTS, CDR2 YDEGEE. V lost 1 base and J lost 7, with 14 bases in between. Here the CDR3 reads CASSLLWQGSEKLFF. The CDR3 DNA sequence: TGTGCCAGCAGCTTGTTGTGGCAGGGTTCTGAAAAACTGTTTTTT.

The V call is TRBV5-5, the J call TRBJ2-2, with 7 positions matching TRBD2. The CDR3 contains 16 residues. Germline trimming cut 4 bases from V and 2 bases from J; bases unmatched to any gene: 8. The germline gives CDR1 SGHKS, CDR2 YYEKEE (reference sequence). CDR3 DNA: TGTGCCAGCAGCCCCCTGGGGAGGGTTAACACCGGGGAGCTGTTTTTT. Translating it yields CASSPLGRVNTGELFF.

The gene calls are TRBV9 and TRBJ2-2, with 7 positions matching TRBD2. Unmatched junction bases numbered 11, after V lost 4 bases and J lost 2 bases. Per germline, CDR1 SGDLS and CDR2 YYNGEE. The CDR3 loop spans 17 amino acids. The CDR3 coding sequence is TGTGCCAGCAGCCCCAAGGGAGGGGCGCATAACACCGGGGAGCTGTTTTTT. Amino acids: CASSPKGGAHNTGELFF.

The rearrangement joins TRBV7-9 to TRBJ1-2; TRBD1 aligns across 7 bases. The CDR3 runs 15 residues. Per the germline V gene, CDR1 is SEHNR and CDR2 is FQNEAQ (reference sequence). V gave up 5 bases and J gave up 7 bases; unmatched junction bases: 13. As DNA, the CDR3 is TGTGCCAGCAGCACACGACAGGGCAGGCGCGGTGGCTACACCTTC. This gives the protein CASSTRQGRRGGYTF.

The V and J genes are TRBV5-4 and TRBJ1-3; 11 bases line up with TRBD1. The CDR3 has 16 residues. CDR1 and CDR2 from the germline V gene are SGHNT and YYREEE (reference sequence). Trimming removed 4 bases from V and 2 bases from J; junction bases left unmatched: 5. CDR3 sequence reads: CASSRADRGPGNTIYF. CDR3 coding DNA: TGTGCCAGCAGCCGGGCGGACAGGGGGCCTGGAAACACCATATATTTT.

The V gene is TRBV19, the J gene TRBJ1-2, with TRBD1 matching over 11 bases. CDR1 is LNHDA, CDR2 SQIVND, per germline (reference sequence). There are 14 residues in the CDR3. V shed 5 bases and J 7 bases; nucleotides not matched to a gene: 6. In DNA form, the CDR3 reads TGTGCCAGTAGTGTCGGACAGGGGGCAGGTGGCTACACCTTC. Protein sequence: CASSVGQGAGGYTF. The entire variable domain, with the rest obtained from reference TRBV19 and TRBJ1-2, is as follows: DGGITQSPKYLFRKEGQNVTLSCEQNLNHDAMYWYRQDPGQGLRLIYYSQIVNDFQKGDIAEGYSVSREKKESFPLTVTSAQKNPTAFYLCASSVGQGAGGYTFGSGTRLTVV.

The V gene is TRBV7-2, the J gene TRBJ1-2; 7 bases fit TRBD1. CDR1 and CDR2 (germline): SGHTA, FQGNSA. The junction had 6 bases not matched to a gene; V was cut back by 3 bases and J by 8 bases. The CDR3 has 13 residues. The DNA for the CDR3 is TGTGCCAGCAGCTTGGACAGGTTTGGAGGCTACACCTTC. Its translation: CASSLDRFGGYTF.

The chain recombines TRBV11-2 with TRBJ2-7, with D possibly matching TRBD2 (5 bases). With 2 bases removed from V and 7 bases from J, the gap between germline ends came to 9 bases. The CDR3 spans 12 residues. Germline V CDR1 and CDR2: SGHAT, FQNNGV. CDR3 loop: CASSLFRGEQYF. The CDR3 coding sequence is TGTGCCAGCAGCTTATTCCGAGGGGAGCAGTACTTC.

In its sample, this clone was seen a few times. This chain links TRBV5-1 with TRBJ2-2; D is uncertain. V gave up 7 bases and J gave up 1 base, with 14 bases separating them. Looked up from germline, CDR1 is SGHRS and CDR2 is YFSETQ. This CDR3 comprises 15 residues. The CDR3 region is CASQPPQQNTGELFF. CDR3 sequence (DNA): TGCGCCAGCCAGCCTCCGCAGCAGAACACCGGGGAGCTGTTTTTT.

This rearrangement joins TRBV6-4 to TRBJ2-2, with D tentatively TRBD2 (6 bases). The germline V and J ends were trimmed by 7 bases and 5 bases, with 17 bases remaining between them. CDR1 MRHNA and CDR2 SNTAGT come from the germline V gene. The CDR3 contains 15 residues. CDR3 protein: CASKNKAGGTGELFF. The CDR3 DNA sequence: TGTGCCAGCAAAAACAAGGCCGGGGGAACCGGGGAGCTGTTTTTT.

This chain joins TRBV7-8 and TRBJ1-1; TRBD1 agrees at 7 bases. The CDR3 has 15 residues. Germline CDR1 is SGHVS and CDR2 is FQNEAQ. The J segment lost 0 bases and the V segment lost 5 bases, leaving 6 bases of the junction unmatched. This chain's CDR3 is CASSQRQGMNTEAFF. The DNA of the CDR3 is TGTGCCAGCAGCCAGAGACAGGGCATGAACACTGAAGCTTTCTTT.

The chain employs TRBV19 and TRBJ2-2; D is unresolved. The germline V gene has CDR1 LNHDA and CDR2 SQIVND (reference sequence). The CDR3 loop spans 15 amino acids. V dropped 7 bases and J dropped 1 base, with 13 bases sitting between them. The CDR3 loop reads CASTRSLLNTGELFF. The CDR3 DNA reads TGTGCCAGTACCCGCTCGCTCCTGAACACCGGGGAGCTGTTTTTT.

The rearrangement links TRBV5-1 to TRBJ2-1, with TRBD1 matching over 9 bases. V was clipped by 3 bases and J by 7 bases; unmatched bases: 5. Per germline, CDR1 SGHRS and CDR2 YFSETQ. This CDR3 region has 14 residues. In DNA form, the CDR3 reads TGCGCCAGCAGCTACGATGGGACAGGGAATGAGCAGTTCTTC. This encodes CASSYDGTGNEQFF.

This chain links TRBV6-5 with TRBJ2-5, with D unresolved. The germline V gene has CDR1 MNHEY and CDR2 SVGAGI. There are 14 residues in the CDR3. V shed 0 bases and J shed 5 bases, with 10 bases lying between them. CDR3 in DNA: TGTGCCAGCAGTTACTCGACCCTCGGGGAGACCCAGTACTTC. Translating it yields CASSYSTLGETQYF.

This sequence joins TRBV10-2 and TRBJ1-1, with D perhaps TRBD1 (6 bases). V was pared by 6 bases and J by 0 bases, with 11 bases between. This CDR3 spans 14 amino acids. Germline V CDR1 and CDR2: WSHSY, SAAADI. CDR3 DNA sequence: TGCGCCAGCAGGAAGGGACACCTGAACACTGAAGCTTTCTTT. Protein: CASRKGHLNTEAFF.

The rearrangement links TRBV28 to TRBJ1-1; D call uncertain. CDR1 is MDHEN, CDR2 SYDVKM, per germline. The CDR3 consists of 16 residues. V was shortened by 5 bases and J by 4 bases, with 20 bases between the two germline ends. The CDR3, as DNA: TGTGCCAGCAGTCCCCGAGTAGGCGACGGTGGCACTGAAGCTTTCTTT. It is translated as CASSPRVGDGGTEAFF.

The V and J genes are TRBV5-1 and TRBJ2-1, with unresolved D. The CDR3 contains 12 residues. The germline V gene has CDR1 SGHRS and CDR2 YFSETQ. Trimming removed 0 bases at V and 8 bases at J, with 6 bases between. CDR3 bases: TGCGCCAGCAGCTTGGATAGCTATGAGCAGTTCTTC. Its protein is CASSLDSYEQFF.

In this sample, this clone turned up once. This sequence joins TRBV27 and TRBJ1-2; D might be TRBD1 (5 bases). Trimming cost V 8 bases and J 7 bases, with 20 bases left between them. Germline CDR1 MNHEY, CDR2 SMNVEV (reference sequence). The CDR3 is 14 amino acids. The CDR3 nucleotides are TGTGCCAGCTCAAACCACCCCGGTAGGGGTGGCTACACCTTC. Protein: CASSNHPGRGGYTF.

The chain is built from TRBV5-4 and TRBJ2-3, with 9 bases fitting TRBD2. With 8 bases clipped from V and 2 bases from J, the junction kept 15 bases outside the gene matches. Germline V lookup: CDR1 SGHNT, CDR2 YYREEE (reference sequence). The CDR3 extends over 17 amino acids. CDR3 region: CASSGLASTTITDTQYF. The DNA of the CDR3 is TGTGCCAGTTCGGGACTAGCATCAACAACCATCACAGATACGCAGTATTTT.

V gene TRBV19 combines with J gene TRBJ1-5; no definite D call. The germline gives CDR1 LNHDA, CDR2 SQIVND (reference sequence). The CDR3 has 15 residues. The ends were cut back, 0 bases at V and 6 bases at J, with 12 bases in the middle. CDR3 in DNA: TGTGCCAGTAGTATAGACGGCACCCGGGGTCAGCCCCAGCATTTT. Its protein is CASSIDGTRGQPQHF.

V is TRBV29-1 and J is TRBJ2-1, with TRBD2 as a possible D gene (7 bases). The V end lost 4 bases, the J end lost 4 bases, and 11 bases lay between the germline ends. The CDR3 is 13 amino acids. Per the germline V gene, CDR1 is SQVTM and CDR2 is ANQGSEA. The CDR3 loop is CSVGGGGYNEQFF. The CDR3 bases are TGCAGCGTTGGGGGGGGCGGGTACAATGAGCAGTTCTTC.

The chain joins TRBV10-3 to TRBJ2-7; weak D call: TRBD2 (7 bases). The germline gives CDR1 ENHRY, CDR2 SYGVKD. Trimming removed 8 bases at V and 3 bases at J, with 17 bases between. The length of the CDR3 is 14 residues. CDR3 bases: TGTGCCATCGGTGGGGGGGCGCGAATCTACGAGCAGTACTTC. This codes for CAIGGGARIYEQYF.

The chain uses TRBV9 and TRBJ2-5; perhaps TRBD1 as D (5 bases). The V and J ends lost 6 bases and 5 bases respectively, with 14 bases between them. CDR3 length: 13 amino acids. Per the germline V gene, CDR1 is SGDLS and CDR2 is YYNGEE. The CDR3 spells CASNPGYGETQYF. The CDR3 DNA reads as TGTGCCAGCAACCCAGGGTATGGGGAGACCCAGTACTTC.